This TCR beta chain was captured by sequencing in a study of T cells in lung cancer brain metastases. The overall study: A median roughly 350 days separated primary and brain metastasis sampling. Study-level points and caveats: The complete infiltrating T cell repertoire may not have been retrieved from FFPE.

Each sample used roughly 2.24–5 ug genomic DNA, matched between paired samples. Profiling relied on immunoSEQ multiplex PCR, and the TCRdb table lists in-frame clones only, not all of them. The table has about 5,000 clones, about 90% seen once. Marked H&E slides guided macrodissection of tumor areas from a few unstained, deparaffinized approximately 10 um sections. There are 15 residues in the CDR3. V lost 6 bases to trimming and J lost 2 bases; unmatched junction nucleotides: 7. Germline CDR1 LNHDA, CDR2 SQIVND (reference sequence). This clone was found once. What it binds is not known. Input material: tumor tissue from the primary lung tumor. V and J are TRBV19 and TRBJ1-1; TRBD1 aligns across 9 bases. This receptor was taken from a woman aged 50 to 60 with non-small cell lung cancer. The CDR3 here is CASSPRDRENTEAFF. The CDR3 DNA is TGTGCCAGTAGCCCTAGGGACAGGGAAAACACTGAAGCTTTCTTT.